The entry below describes one T cell receptor (beta chain). Its recognized antigen is unknown. No base-level quality is on record; no much larger clone is a single base apart. Reading the label with the study, this specimen's time point is: baseline before first vaccination. This specimen's treatment or condition label, per the study, means: meningococcal conjugate vaccine given as trial control. Vaccinee samples came from UK trials COV001 and COV002, including a single-blind randomized controlled phase 2/3 trial of AZD1222 (ChAdOx1 nCoV-19) in healthy adults. Trial participant PBMC samples were collected at day 0 and day 28 after the second dose for TCRbeta chain sequencing. Reading from cysteine to phenylalanine, the CDR3 counts 15 amino acids. The read is trimmed to its CDR3 DNA, 45 bases read in frame from base 1. CDR1 and CDR2 (SGHRS, YFSETQ) derive from the germline V gene. V lost 5 bases and J lost 3 bases, and the count of bases not matched to a germline gene is 7.

This sample was included in a study of T cell responses to AZD1222 COVID-19 vaccine (dated by TCRdb to about 2021). About the study as a whole: A total of 233 trial participants underwent TCR sequencing, of whom 207 had received two doses of AZD1222 and approximately 26 had received two doses of the MenACWY control vaccine. Trial participants were enrolled into age subgroups of 18-55, 56-69 and 70-plus years, which contained about 150, 28 and 57 TCR-sequenced participants, respectively.

The CDR3 regions of human TCRbeta chains were analyzed by immunosequencing. Per the source publication's procedure: Repertoire TCRs were checked for matches against a reference library of SARS-CoV-2-specific TCRs that had been generated using the MIRA antigen-specificity platform. Breadth was defined as the fraction of unique TCRs that were SARS-CoV-2-associated, and depth was defined as the fraction of total T cells that were SARS-CoV-2-associated. Using the MIRA data, each spike-specific TCR was mapped to the spike region that the TCR reacts to and placed in a CD4 or CD8 class. Log10-transformed breadth and depth values were compared by one-way ANOVA with Sidak's multiple comparisons tests. TCRdb mirrors the immuneACCESS table, restricted to in-frame sequences. Some clones are absent from its copies; in checked studies, under half trace to an unresolved V gene, and the reason for the others is unknown. That table gives V, J and clone size, and the DNA gave D and trimming. Counted in this sample were about 98,000 clones; 88% of them appeared once. The ten biggest clones cover 10% of the sample.

Points the paper makes about the study in general: Most participants were white British and females outnumbered males, and the authors suggested that clonal diversity may have been underestimated. Because no day 14 peak-response samples were available, repertoires were characterized only after the peak T cell response. In the small 56-69-year group, the increase in depth fell short of significance, most likely because of low power. Reportedly, almost half of the unique spike-specific TCRs recognized epitopes lying outside the regions that are mutated in the B.1.351 and B.1.1.7 variants. Spike-specific TCR breadth and depth rose significantly after two AZD1222 doses compared with day 0 and with MenACWY recipients. Conclusions about previously exposed vaccinees are limited, since just a handful of AZD1222 recipients were seropositive for SARS-CoV-2 at baseline. The vaccine-associated CD4 TCRs covered the entire spike protein, and the dominant responses fell in regions 160-218 and 743-854.

The chain joins TRBV5-1 to TRBJ1-2, with 10 junctional bases fitting TRBD1. The material sequenced was peripheral blood, taken on day 0 of MenACWY control vaccination. This clonotype originated in an adult in good health. At the DNA level, the sequence is TGCGCCAGCAGGACTAGACAGGGGGCGGACTATGGCTACACCTTC. It translates to CASRTRQGADYGYTF.